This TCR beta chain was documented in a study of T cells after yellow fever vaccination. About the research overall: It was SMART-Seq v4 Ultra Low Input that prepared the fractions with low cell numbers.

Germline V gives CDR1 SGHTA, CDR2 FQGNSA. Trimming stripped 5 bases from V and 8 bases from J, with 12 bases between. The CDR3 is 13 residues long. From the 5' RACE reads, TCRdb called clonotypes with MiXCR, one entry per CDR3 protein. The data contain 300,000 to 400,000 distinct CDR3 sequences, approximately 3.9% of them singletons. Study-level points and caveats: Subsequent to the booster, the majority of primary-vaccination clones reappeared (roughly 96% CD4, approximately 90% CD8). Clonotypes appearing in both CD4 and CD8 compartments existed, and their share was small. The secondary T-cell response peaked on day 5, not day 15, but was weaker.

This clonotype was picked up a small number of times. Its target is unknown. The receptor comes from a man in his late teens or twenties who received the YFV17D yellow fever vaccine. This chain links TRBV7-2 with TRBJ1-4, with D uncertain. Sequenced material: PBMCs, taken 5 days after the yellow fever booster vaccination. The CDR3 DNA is TGTGCCAGCAGCCCGGTCCATGGGGAAAAACTGTTTTTT. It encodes CASSPVHGEKLFF.